Sequencing of this T cell receptor (beta chain) was carried out in a study of blood T cell repertoires in COVID-19. The overall study: The samples span acute and convalescent COVID-19 from the United States, Italy and Spain. The cDNA or gDNA used as material had been derived from T cells, B-cell-depleted T cells, or PBMCs.

The length of the CDR3 is 15 residues. The V end was cut by 1 base, the J end by 4 bases, with 13 bases between. Per the germline V gene, CDR1 is LGHDT and CDR2 is YNNKEL (reference sequence). In regard to this clone: Other nucleotide sequences in the sample specify the same CDR3.

Under the authors' procedure: Estimation of nucleated cell counts relied on the amplification of reference gene primers. The repertoire was sequenced with immunoSEQ multiplex PCR; TCRdb's copy has only in-frame clones and lacks some. That table furnishes V, J and clone size, whereas the DNA furnished D and trimming. This table has 30,000 to 35,000 clones, 90% to 95% appearing once. Input material: peripheral blood. This clonotype was sampled from a human donor in a cohort sampled during active COVID-19. V gene TRBV3-1 (or the pseudogene TRBV3-2) combines with J gene TRBJ1-2; possible D gene TRBD1, 5 bases. The CDR3 spells CASSQVGAGLYGYTF. The DNA of the CDR3 is TGTGCCAGCAGCCAAGTTGGGGCAGGGCTCTATGGCTACACCTTC.